The clone carrying this T cell receptor (beta chain) was counted at least ten times. What it binds is unknown. Building of the TCR beta libraries involved iRepertoire HTBI primers and Arm-PCR of CDR3 regions. Methods used by the authors: Samples collectively showed 62 TRBV and fewer than 15 TRBJ segments. TCRdb re-called the multiplex PCR reads with MiXCR, one entry per CDR3 protein. The V and J calls here are based on TCRdb, not the publication. The sample records hundreds of thousands of distinct CDR3 sequences, more than 20% being singletons. This specimen comes from a study of regulatory T cells in long-lasting Graves disease. Study-level findings and limits: Comparison showed that persistent patients shared more public clonotypes (2,741) than new patients (approximately 870).

Time point described: persistent/refractory GD, antithyroid drugs over 5 years with positive TRAb. The TCR library was prepared using RNA isolated from PBMCs. The germline CDR1 and CDR2 sequences are MDHEN and SYDVKM. V was clipped by 5 bases and J by 13 bases; unmatched bases: 17. The length of the CDR3 is 16 residues. Sequences were derived from peripheral blood mononuclear cells (PBMCs), sampled when the disease was refractory, from a patient treated with antithyroid drugs. This chain joins TRBV28 and TRBJ1-6; 7 bases line up with TRBD1. The sequence was collected from a female donor with Graves disease. The CDR3 bases are TGTGCCAGCAGTCCGACAGGGATAGCTATAATTCACCCCCTCCACTTT. Protein sequence: CASSPTGIAIIHPLHF.